The 6 T cell receptor beta chains given below trace back to one sample, sequenced in a study of shared clonotypes between healthy human individuals. The assay was immunoSEQ multiplex PCR, and TCRdb's table has in-frame clones only and misses some. The data show approximately 2.3 million clones, approximately 93% seen once. The sample consisted of naive CD4+ T cells from PBMCs. Indicated subset: CD45RA+ positively selected. The source of these receptors is a man aged 18 to 29 in good health. Some clones in this sample may be carry-over from other donors' samples.

The CDR3 DNA reads as TGTGCCAGCAGTTTAGTGACAGTGGGCAATCAGCCCCAGCATTTT. Translation: CASSLVTVGNQPQHF. The rearrangement links TRBV28 to TRBJ1-5; weak D call: TRBD1 (5 bases). Looked up from germline, CDR1 is MDHEN and CDR2 is SYDVKM. The length of the CDR3 is 15 residues. Trimming shortened V by 2 bases and J by 2 bases, and 10 bases separated the two germline ends.

The V call is TRBV4-1, the J call TRBJ1-4; D is possibly TRBD1 (5 bases). The germline V gene encodes CDR1 MGHRA and CDR2 YSYEKL. This CDR3 is built from 16 residues. V gave up 6 bases and J gave up 0 bases, with 14 bases separating them. The CDR3 DNA sequence: TGCGCCAGCAGGCCCACACTGGGGGCAACTAATGAAAAACTGTTTTTT. It specifies CASRPTLGATNEKLFF.

V and J are TRBV5-1 and TRBJ2-1; tentatively, D is TRBD1 (6 bases). Trimming removed 0 bases from V and 0 bases from J, with 7 bases in between. CDR1 SGHRS and CDR2 YFSETQ come from the germline V gene. The CDR3 loop spans 15 amino acids. This chain's CDR3 is CASSLGTASYNEQFF. DNA of the CDR3: TGCGCCAGCAGCTTGGGGACAGCCTCCTACAATGAGCAGTTCTTC.

A word on this clone: One end of the junction does not line up with germline, which may come from a read error. The chain employs TRBV9 and TRBJ2-2; 11 positions agree with TRBD2. This CDR3 is 13 amino acids long. The V gene's germline CDR1 is SGDLS and CDR2 YYNGEE. The CDR3, as DNA: TGCCCTCTAGCGGGAGGATGGACCGGGGAGCTGTTTTTT. Translating it yields CPLAGGWTGELFF. Based on the CDR3 plus reference TRBV9 and TRBJ2-2, the full variable domain is DSGVTQTPKHLITATGQRVTLRCSPRSGDLSVYWYQQSLDQGLQFLIQYYNGEERAKGNILERFSAQQFPDLHSELNLSSLELGDSALYFCPLAGGWTGELFFGEGSRLTVL.

The chain carries TRBV12-5 and TRBJ1-1; tentatively, D is TRBD1 (5 bases). V was shortened by 6 bases and J by 1 base, with 9 bases between the two germline ends. There are 13 residues in the CDR3. Germline loops: CDR1 LGHNT, CDR2 FRNRAP. In DNA form, the CDR3 reads TGTGCTAGTGGGGGGGACCCGAACACTGAAGCTTTCTTT. It is translated as CASGGDPNTEAFF. Full variable domain (remainder filled in from reference TRBV12-5 and TRBJ1-1): DARVTQTPRHKVTEMGQEVTMRCQPILGHNTVFWYRQTMMQGLELLAYFRNRAPLDDSGMPKDRFSAEMPDATLATLKIQPSEPRDSAVYFCASGGDPNTEAFFGQGTRLTVV.

The rearrangement links TRBV18 to TRBJ2-1; 7 bases align to TRBD1. Trimming took 4 bases from V and 5 from J; bases not matched to a gene: 8. The V gene's germline CDR1 is KGHSH and CDR2 LQKENI. The CDR3 is 15 amino acids. DNA for the CDR3: TGTGCCAGCTCACAGCAAGGGACAGACAACAATGAGCAGTTCTTC. Its translation is CASSQQGTDNNEQFF.